This TCR beta chain was sequenced in a study of T cells after somatic rescue of genetic block. Germline V gives CDR1 SGDLS, CDR2 YYNGEE. Trimming cost V 3 bases and J 0 bases; bases outside gene matches: 1. The CDR3 totals 15 residues. TCRdb's table, derived via immunoSEQ multiplex PCR, lists solely in-frame clones and lacks some. The data contain about 52,000 clones, 96% of them singletons. This clone is a singleton in its sample. This clonotype was sampled from a child younger than two. J is TRBJ2-1 and V is TRBV9; 9 bases align to TRBD2. Sequencing input: peripheral blood mononuclear cells (PBMCs). Written as DNA, the CDR3 is TGTGCCAGCAGCGCGACTAGCGGCTCCTACAATGAGCAGTTCTTC. Protein: CASSATSGSYNEQFF.